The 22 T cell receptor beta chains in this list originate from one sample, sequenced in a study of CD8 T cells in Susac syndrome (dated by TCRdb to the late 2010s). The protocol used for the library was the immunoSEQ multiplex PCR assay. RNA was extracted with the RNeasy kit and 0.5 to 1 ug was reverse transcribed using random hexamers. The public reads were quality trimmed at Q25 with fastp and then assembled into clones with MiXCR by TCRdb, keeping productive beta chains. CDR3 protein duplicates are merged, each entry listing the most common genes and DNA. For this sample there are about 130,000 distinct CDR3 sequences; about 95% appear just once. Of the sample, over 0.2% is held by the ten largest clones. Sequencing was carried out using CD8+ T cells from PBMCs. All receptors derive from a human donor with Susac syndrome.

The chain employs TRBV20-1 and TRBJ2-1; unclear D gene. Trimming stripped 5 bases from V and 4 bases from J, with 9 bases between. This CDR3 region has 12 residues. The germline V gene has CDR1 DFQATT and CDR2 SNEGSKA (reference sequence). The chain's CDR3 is CSAWSLYNEQFF. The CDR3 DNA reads TGCAGTGCTTGGAGCCTATACAATGAGCAGTTCTTC.

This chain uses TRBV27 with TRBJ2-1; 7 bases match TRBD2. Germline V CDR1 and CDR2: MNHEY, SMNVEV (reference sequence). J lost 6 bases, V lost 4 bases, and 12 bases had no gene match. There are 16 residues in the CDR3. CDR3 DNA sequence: TGTGCCAGCAGTTCGCTCTCTCGCGGGAGCTTCAATGAGCAGTTCTTC. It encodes CASSSLSRGSFNEQFF.

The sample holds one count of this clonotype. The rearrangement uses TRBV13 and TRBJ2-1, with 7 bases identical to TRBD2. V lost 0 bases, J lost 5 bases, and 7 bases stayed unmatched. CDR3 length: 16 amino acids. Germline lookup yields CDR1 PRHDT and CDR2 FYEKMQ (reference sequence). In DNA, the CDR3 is TGTGCCAGCAGCTTAGGAACCGGGACTATCAACAATGAGCAGTTCTTC. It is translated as CASSLGTGTINNEQFF.

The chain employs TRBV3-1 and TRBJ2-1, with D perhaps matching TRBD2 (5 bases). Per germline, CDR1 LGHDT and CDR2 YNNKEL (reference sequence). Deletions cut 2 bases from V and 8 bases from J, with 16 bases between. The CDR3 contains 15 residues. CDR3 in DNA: TGTGCCAGCAGCCAATCGAGAGTATTCGGGGATGAGCAGTTCTTC. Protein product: CASSQSRVFGDEQFF.

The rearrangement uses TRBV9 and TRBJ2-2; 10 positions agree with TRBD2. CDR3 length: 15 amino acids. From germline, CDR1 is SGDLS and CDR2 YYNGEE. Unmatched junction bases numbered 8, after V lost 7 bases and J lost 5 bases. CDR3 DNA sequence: TGTGCCAGCGAGGCCCATAGCGGGAGGACCGGGGAGCTGTTTTTT. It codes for CASEAHSGRTGELFF.

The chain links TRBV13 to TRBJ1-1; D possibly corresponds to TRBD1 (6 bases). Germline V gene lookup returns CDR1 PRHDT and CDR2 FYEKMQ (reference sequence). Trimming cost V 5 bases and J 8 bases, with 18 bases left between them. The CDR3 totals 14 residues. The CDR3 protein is CASSTGRRGEEAFF. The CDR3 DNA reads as TGTGCCAGCAGCACAGGACGGAGGGGGGAGGAAGCTTTCTTT.

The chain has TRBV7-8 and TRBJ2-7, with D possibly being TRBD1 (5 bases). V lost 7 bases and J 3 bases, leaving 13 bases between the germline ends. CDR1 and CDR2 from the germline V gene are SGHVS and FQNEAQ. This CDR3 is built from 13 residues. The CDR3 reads CASTLTEDYEQYF. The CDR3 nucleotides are TGTGCCAGCACCCTGACAGAAGACTACGAGCAGTACTTC. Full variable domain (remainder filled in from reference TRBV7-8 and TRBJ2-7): GAGVSQSPRYKVAKRGQDVALRCDPISGHVSLFWYQQALGQGPEFLTYFQNEAQLDKSGLPSDRFFAERPEGSVSTLKIQRTQQEDSAVYLCASTLTEDYEQYFGPGTRLTVT.

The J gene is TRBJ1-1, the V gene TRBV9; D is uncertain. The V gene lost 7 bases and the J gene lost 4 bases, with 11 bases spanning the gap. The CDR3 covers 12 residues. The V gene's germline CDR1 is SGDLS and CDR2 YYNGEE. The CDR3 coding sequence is TGTGCCAGCGGAGGGCGAGGCACTGAAGCTTTCTTT. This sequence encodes CASGGRGTEAFF.

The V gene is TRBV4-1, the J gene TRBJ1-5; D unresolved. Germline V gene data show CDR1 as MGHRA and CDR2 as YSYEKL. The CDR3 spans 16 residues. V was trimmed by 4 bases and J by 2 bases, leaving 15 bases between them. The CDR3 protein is CASSPGSPGGNQPQHF. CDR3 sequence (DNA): TGCGCCAGCAGCCCTGGTAGTCCAGGAGGCAATCAGCCCCAGCATTTT.

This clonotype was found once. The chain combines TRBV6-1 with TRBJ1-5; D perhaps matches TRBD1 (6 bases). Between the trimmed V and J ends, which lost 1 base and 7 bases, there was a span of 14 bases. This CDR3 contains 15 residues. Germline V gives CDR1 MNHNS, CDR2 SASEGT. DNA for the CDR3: TGTGCCAGCAGTGAAGACAGGGTCGTAGGGCAGCCCCAGCATTTT. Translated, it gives CASSEDRVVGQPQHF.

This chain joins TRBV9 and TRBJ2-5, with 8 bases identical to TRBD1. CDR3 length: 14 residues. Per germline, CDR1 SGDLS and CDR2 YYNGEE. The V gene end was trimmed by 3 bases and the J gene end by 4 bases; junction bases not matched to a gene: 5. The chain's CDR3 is CASSAGQGRETQYF. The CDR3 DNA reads TGTGCCAGCAGCGCCGGACAGGGACGAGAGACCCAGTACTTC.

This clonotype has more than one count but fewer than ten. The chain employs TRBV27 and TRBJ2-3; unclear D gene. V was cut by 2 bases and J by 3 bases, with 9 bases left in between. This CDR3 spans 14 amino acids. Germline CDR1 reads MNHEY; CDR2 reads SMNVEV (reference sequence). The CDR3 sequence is CASSLLPLTDTQYF. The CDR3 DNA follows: TGTGCCAGCAGTTTACTTCCTTTAACAGATACGCAGTATTTT.

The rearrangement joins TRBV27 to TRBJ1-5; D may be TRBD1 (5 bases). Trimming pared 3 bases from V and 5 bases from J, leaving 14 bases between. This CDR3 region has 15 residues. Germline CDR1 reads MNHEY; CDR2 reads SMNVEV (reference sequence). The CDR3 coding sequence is TGTGCCAGCAGTTTGCGGGGCGCCGGGCATCAGCCCCAGCATTTT. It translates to CASSLRGAGHQPQHF.

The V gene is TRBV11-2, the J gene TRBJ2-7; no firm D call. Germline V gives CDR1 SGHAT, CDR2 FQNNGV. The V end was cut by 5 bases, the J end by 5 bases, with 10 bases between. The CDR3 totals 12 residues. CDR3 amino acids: CASSLPTHEQYF. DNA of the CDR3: TGTGCCAGCAGCCTTCCGACCCACGAGCAGTACTTC.

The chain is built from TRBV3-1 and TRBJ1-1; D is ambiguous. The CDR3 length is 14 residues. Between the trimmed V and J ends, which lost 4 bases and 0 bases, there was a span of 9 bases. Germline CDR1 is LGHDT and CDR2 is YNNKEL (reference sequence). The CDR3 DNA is TGTGCCAGCAGCCCGATCCCCCTGAACACTGAAGCTTTCTTT. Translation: CASSPIPLNTEAFF.

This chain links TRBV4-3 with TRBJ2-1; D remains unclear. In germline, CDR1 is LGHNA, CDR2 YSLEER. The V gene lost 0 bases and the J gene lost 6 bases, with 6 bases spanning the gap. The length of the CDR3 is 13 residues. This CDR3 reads CASSQEDRNEQFF. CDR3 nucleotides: TGCGCCAGCAGCCAAGAGGATCGCAATGAGCAGTTCTTC.

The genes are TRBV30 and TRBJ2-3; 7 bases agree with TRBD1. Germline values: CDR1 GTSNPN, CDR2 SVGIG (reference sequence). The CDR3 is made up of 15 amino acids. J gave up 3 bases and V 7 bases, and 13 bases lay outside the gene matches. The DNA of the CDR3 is TGTGCCTACCCCGCCCCTAGGGGGCATACAGATACGCAGTATTTT. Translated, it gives CAYPAPRGHTDTQYF. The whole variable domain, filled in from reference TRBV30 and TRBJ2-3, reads SQTIHQWPATLVQPVGSPLSLECTVEGTSNPNLYWYRQAAGRGLQLLFYSVGIGQISSEVPQNLSASRPQDRQFILSSKKLLLSDSGFYLCAYPAPRGHTDTQYFGPGTRLTVL.

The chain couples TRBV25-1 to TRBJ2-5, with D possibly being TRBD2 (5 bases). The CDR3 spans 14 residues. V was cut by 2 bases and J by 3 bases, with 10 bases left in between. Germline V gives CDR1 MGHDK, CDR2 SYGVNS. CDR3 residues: CASSEQEVEETQYF. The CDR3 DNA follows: TGTGCCAGCAGTGAACAGGAGGTAGAAGAGACCCAGTACTTC.

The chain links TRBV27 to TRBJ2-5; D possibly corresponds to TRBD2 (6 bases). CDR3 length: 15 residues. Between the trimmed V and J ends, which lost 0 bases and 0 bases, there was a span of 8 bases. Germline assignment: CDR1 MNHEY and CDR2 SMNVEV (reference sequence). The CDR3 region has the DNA TGTGCCAGCAGTTTATCCGGGGGACACCAAGAGACCCAGTACTTC. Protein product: CASSLSGGHQETQYF.

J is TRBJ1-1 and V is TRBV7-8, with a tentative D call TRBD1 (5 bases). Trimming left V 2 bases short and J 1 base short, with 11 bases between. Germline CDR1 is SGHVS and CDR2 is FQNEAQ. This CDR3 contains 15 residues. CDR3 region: CASSLMGPGNTEAFF. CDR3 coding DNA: TGTGCCAGCAGCTTAATGGGACCGGGGAACACTGAAGCTTTCTTT. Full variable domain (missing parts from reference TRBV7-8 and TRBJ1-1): GAGVSQSPRYKVAKRGQDVALRCDPISGHVSLFWYQQALGQGPEFLTYFQNEAQLDKSGLPSDRFFAERPEGSVSTLKIQRTQQEDSAVYLCASSLMGPGNTEAFFGQGTRLTVV.

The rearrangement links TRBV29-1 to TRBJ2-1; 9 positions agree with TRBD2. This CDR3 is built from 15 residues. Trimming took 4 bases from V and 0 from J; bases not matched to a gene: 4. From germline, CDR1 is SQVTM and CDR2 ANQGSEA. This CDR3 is CSVAGGRASYNEQFF. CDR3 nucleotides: TGCAGCGTTGCGGGCGGGAGGGCCTCCTACAATGAGCAGTTCTTC.

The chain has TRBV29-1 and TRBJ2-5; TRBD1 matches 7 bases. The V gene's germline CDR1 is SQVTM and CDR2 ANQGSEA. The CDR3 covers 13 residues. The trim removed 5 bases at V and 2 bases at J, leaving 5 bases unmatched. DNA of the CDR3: TGCAGCGTTCCAGGGACAGAACAAGAGACCCAGTACTTC. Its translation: CSVPGTEQETQYF.